This TCR beta chain was profiled in a study of T-cell memory formation after mild COVID-19. Each CDR3 protein is one row after TCRdb ran MiXCR on the 5' RACE reads. The table shows a few hundred thousand distinct CDR3 sequences, with approximately 10% occurring only once. The CDR3 consists of 12 residues. Trimming removed 3 bases from V and 6 bases from J, with 6 bases in between. This clonotype was recorded a few times. V usage is TRBV12-3 or TRBV12-4 and J usage is TRBJ2-1; D not certain. The source of this sequence is a man between 18 and 29 years old who had mild COVID-19 (a few samples of this study predate the infection). Cell type and time point are not known. The sequenced sample consisted of PBMCs or a T cell subset sorted from them (not recorded which). This chain's CDR3 is CASSFVTNEQFF. CDR3 DNA sequence: TGTGCCAGCAGTTTCGTCACCAATGAGCAGTTCTTC.